Listed below are T cell receptor beta chains from one sample, sequenced in a study of tumor-infiltrating lymphocytes in glioblastoma multiforme. TCRdb reprocessed the multiplex PCR reads with MiXCR, giving one entry per CDR3 protein. Of 10,000 to 15,000 distinct CDR3 sequences in the sample, 64% were seen once. The sample was brain tumor tissue. The receptors were gathered from a male donor with glioblastoma. Each CDR3 is given with its conserved first and last residue. Each record gives: V gene, D gene, J gene, clone size, CDR3 DNA, CDR3 protein. A D gene is named only where the DNA matches it firmly. Clone size is not always given. Where it is, it says once, few, many or a class for expanded clones.

TRBV6-2/TRBV6-3	-	TRBJ1-5	-	TGTGCCAGCAGTTATCAGAAGGGTCAGCCCCAGCATTTT	CASSYQKGQPQHF
TRBV6-5	-	TRBJ2-7	-	TGTGCCAGCCGGTACGGGCGGGACTCGACCTACGAGCAGTACTTC	CASRYGRDSTYEQYF
TRBV5-5	-	TRBJ2-3	medium-sized	TGTGCCAGCAGCTTGGAACCAGGGCTCACAGATACGCAGTATTTT	CASSLEPGLTDTQYF
TRBV19	-	TRBJ2-3	-	TGTGCCAGTGCTCAGACAGGCGCAGATACGCAGTATTTT	CASAQTGADTQYF
TRBV4-1	-	TRBJ2-7	few	TGCGCCAGCAGCCATTCTCCTACACCCTACGAGCAGTACTTC	CASSHSPTPYEQYF
TRBV10-3	-	TRBJ2-6	-	TGTGCCGCCTCCCCTGGGGCCAACGTCCTGACTTTC	CAASPGANVLTF
TRBV6-1	-	TRBJ1-6	-	TGTGACAGCAGTGAATCAACAGGCTTCAATTCACCCCTCCACTTT	CDSSESTGFNSPLHF
TRBV24-1	-	TRBJ2-1	few	TGTGCCACCAGTGAGGGGGGACCCAACAATGAGCAGTTCTTC	CATSEGGPNNEQFF
TRBV20-1	TRBD2	TRBJ2-7	-	TGCAGTGCCAACCTTCGGTCTAGCGGGCTCCCGGGGCAGCACTTC	CSANLRSSGLPGQHF
TRBV28	TRBD1	TRBJ2-7	-	TGTGCCAGCAGTACAGGACAGGCATGGAGTTACGAGCAGTACTTC	CASSTGQAWSYEQYF